This T cell receptor (beta chain) was sequenced in a study of blood T cell repertoires in COVID-19. The overall study: Samples came from the United States, Italy and Spain, spanning acute and convalescent COVID-19.

The table came from immunoSEQ multiplex PCR; TCRdb's copy has only in-frame clones and leaves some out. The table has under 250,000 clones, roughly 80% seen once. The V gene end was trimmed by 4 bases and the J gene end by 0 bases; junction bases not matched to a gene: 11. The CDR3 is 17 residues long. From germline, CDR1 is SQVTM and CDR2 ANQGSEA. Input material: peripheral blood. The chain joins TRBV29-1 to TRBJ2-3; 9 bases are a match to TRBD2. This clonotype was sampled from an older woman with active or convalescent COVID-19. This chain's CDR3 is CSVVAAGGPYSTDTQYF. CDR3 nucleotides: TGCAGCGTTGTGGCCGCGGGAGGGCCCTATAGCACAGATACGCAGTATTTT.